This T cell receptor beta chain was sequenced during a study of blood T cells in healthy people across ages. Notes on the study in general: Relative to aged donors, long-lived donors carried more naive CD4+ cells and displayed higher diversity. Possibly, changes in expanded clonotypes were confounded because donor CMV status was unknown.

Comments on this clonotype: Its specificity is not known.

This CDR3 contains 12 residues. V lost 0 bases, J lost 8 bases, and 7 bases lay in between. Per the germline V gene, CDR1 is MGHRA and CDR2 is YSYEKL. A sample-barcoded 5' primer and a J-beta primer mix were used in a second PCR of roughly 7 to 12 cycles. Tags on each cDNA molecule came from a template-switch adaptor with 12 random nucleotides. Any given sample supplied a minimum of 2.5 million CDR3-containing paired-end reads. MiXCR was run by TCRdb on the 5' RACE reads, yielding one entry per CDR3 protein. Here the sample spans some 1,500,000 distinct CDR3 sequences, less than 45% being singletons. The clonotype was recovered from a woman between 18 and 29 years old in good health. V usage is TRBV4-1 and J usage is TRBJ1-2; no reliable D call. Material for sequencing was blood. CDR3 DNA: TGCGCCAGCAGCCAAGATTTAGGCGGCTACACCTTC. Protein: CASSQDLGGYTF.